Reported below is one TCR beta chain. Its binding antigen is unknown. Per-base qualities were not stored, and no clone one base away is much larger. The record originates from a study of blood T cell repertoires in COVID-19 (TCRdb year 2020). Notes on the research overall: The collaborator samples originated in the United States, Italy and Spain and spanned the acute and convalescent phases of COVID-19. The prospective study material was composed of cDNA or gDNA derived from T cells, B-cell-depleted T cells, or PBMCs. Deeply sampled blood TCRbeta repertoires from subjects exposed to, actively infected with, or recovered from COVID-19 were included in the dataset. The repertoires were made available in a free public database intended to serve as a resource for research on the immune response to SARS-CoV-2. Samples were obtained from the ongoing ImmuneRACE study (first 160 participants) and from about 1,300 subjects provided by 6 global collaborators. A de-identified subject ID, COVID-19 status, age in years and sex were almost always included in the sample metadata. HLA class I and class II types, where available, came from metadata supplied by the sample provider rather than from assay-based typing.

The immunoSEQ Assay, a bias-controlled multiplex PCR, was used to amplify TCRbeta CDR3 regions from genomic DNA. For the original study's pipeline: Nucleated cell counts per sample were estimated from amplification of reference gene primers within the assay. To quantify the absolute abundance of each unique TCRbeta CDR3 rearrangement, sequence reads were collapsed and filtered. For each sample, productive Simpson clonality was calculated as the square root of Simpson's diversity index across productive rearrangements. TCRdb obtained this table from immuneACCESS and retained in-frame rearrangements with V and J assigned. These tables miss some clones; where compared with another copy, unresolved V genes account for less than half of the shortfall, and the remainder is unexplained. Clone size and the V and J calls come from that table; the DNA yielded D and trimming. The sample yields 15,000 to 20,000 clones; roughly 80% were counted once. Jointly, the top ten make up about 22% of the sample.

Collaborating institutions collected whole blood in K2EDTA tubes following their own protocols. For TCRbeta analysis, collaborators shipped samples in one of three forms: frozen whole blood, isolated PBMCs, or DNA extracted from either of those sample types. Findings and caveats that apply to the study as a whole: Clinical and demographic metadata were provided uncurated, with the amount varying by source and participant.

The CDR3 spans 13 residues, from the cysteine through the phenylalanine. Only the CDR3 part of the read is kept: 39 bases, read in frame from the first base. CDR1 and CDR2 are drawn from the germline V gene: SQVTM, ANQGSEA. V was cut back by 0 bases and J by 3 bases, leaving a gap of 8 bases between them. The receptor chain draws on TRBV29-1 and TRBJ1-1; the D segment cannot be called with confidence. The receptor comes from a man aged 60-69 years with active or convalescent COVID-19. Sequenced input: peripheral blood. The sequenced DNA is TGCAGCGTTGAAGATCCGGTGGACACTGAAGCTTTCTTT. Its product reads: CSVEDPVDTEAFF.